This T cell receptor (beta chain) was identified in a study of T-cell reconstitution after alpha-beta-depleted transplantation in children. This clonotype was observed a handful of times. Preparation of the TCRbeta library was carried out with unique molecular identifiers. TCRdb used MiXCR to reprocess the PCR reads, holding one entry per CDR3 protein. The profile covers about 500,000 distinct CDR3 sequences, with around a third appearing a single time and approximately 2.3% taken by the ten largest. CDR1 and CDR2 from the germline V gene are SGHDT and YYEEEE. V gave up 2 bases and J gave up 8 bases; unmatched junction bases: 7. The CDR3 totals 15 residues.

The sequence was obtained from a human donor who donated a stem cell graft to a child with aplastic anemia. V gene TRBV5-6 combines with J gene TRBJ1-6; 7 bases align to TRBD1. The specimen was PBMCs from the stem cell graft donor, collected from the stem cell graft. This CDR3 is CASSLITGVDSPLHF. As DNA, the CDR3 is TGTGCCAGCAGCTTAATAACAGGGGTGGATTCACCCCTCCACTTT.